These 3 T cell receptor beta chains originate from one sample sequenced in a study of T-cell memory formation after mild COVID-19. TCRdb re-called the 5' RACE reads with MiXCR, one entry per CDR3 protein. The sample shows a few hundred thousand distinct CDR3 sequences, roughly 9.4% of them seen only once. Sequencing was carried out using PBMCs or a T cell subset sorted from them (not recorded which). The source of these receptors is a man aged 18 to 30 who had mild COVID-19 (a few samples of this study predate the infection). Cell type and time point are not known.

This chain links TRBV7-6 with TRBJ2-3; possible D gene TRBD1, 5 bases. This CDR3 contains 17 residues. The germline gives CDR1 SGHVS, CDR2 FNYEAQ. Trimming shortened V by 4 bases and J by 4 bases, and 21 bases separated the two germline ends. CDR3 amino acids: CASSSWQGRTGADTQYF. The CDR3 DNA follows: TGTGCCAGCAGCTCCTGGCAGGGCCGAACTGGGGCAGATACGCAGTATTTT.

This clonotype has at least ten counts. This chain connects TRBV12-3 or TRBV12-4 to TRBJ1-2; 8 positions match TRBD1. This CDR3 contains 15 residues. V shed 5 bases, J shed 1 base, and the junction held 6 bases outside the gene matches. CDR3 coding DNA: TGTGCCAGCAGTGACGGGACAGGCCTTAACTATGGCTACACCTTC. It is translated as CASSDGTGLNYGYTF.

This clonotype was recorded a few times. The chain combines TRBV6-2 or TRBV6-3 with TRBJ2-7; D is undetermined. V gave up 6 bases and J gave up 2 bases, with 11 bases separating them. The CDR3 length is 13 residues. Germline loops: CDR1 MNHEY, CDR2 SVGEGT. The CDR3: CASSLTVTYEQYV. The DNA for the CDR3 is TGTGCCAGCAGCTTGACGGTGACCTACGAGCAGTACGTC.